The present entry profiles one T cell receptor beta chain with its context. Its antigen is not known. This sample stems from a study of T cell responses to AZD1222 COVID-19 vaccine. Study-wide results and limits: CD4 TCRs linked to vaccination spanned spike, dominating at 160-218 and 743-854.

From germline, CDR1 is LNHDA and CDR2 SQIVND (reference sequence). The CDR3 totals 15 residues. V shed 5 bases and J 7 bases; nucleotides not matched to a gene: 8. Sequencing used immunoSEQ multiplex PCR; TCRdb keeps in-frame clones, though not all of them. Of some 100,000 clones in the sample, approximately 86% were seen once. Sequences were derived from peripheral blood, sampled 28 days after the second AZD1222 dose. The sequence was collected from an adult who received the AZD1222 COVID-19 vaccine. The V and J genes are TRBV19 and TRBJ2-1; 10 positions match TRBD1. The CDR3 DNA is TGTGCCAGTAGTGCGGGACAGGGGCTACCTAATGAGCAGTTCTTC. Residues: CASSAGQGLPNEQFF. The full variable domain, rest sourced from reference TRBV19 and TRBJ2-1, is DGGITQSPKYLFRKEGQNVTLSCEQNLNHDAMYWYRQDPGQGLRLIYYSQIVNDFQKGDIAEGYSVSREKKESFPLTVTSAQKNPTAFYLCASSAGQGLPNEQFFGPGTRLTVL.